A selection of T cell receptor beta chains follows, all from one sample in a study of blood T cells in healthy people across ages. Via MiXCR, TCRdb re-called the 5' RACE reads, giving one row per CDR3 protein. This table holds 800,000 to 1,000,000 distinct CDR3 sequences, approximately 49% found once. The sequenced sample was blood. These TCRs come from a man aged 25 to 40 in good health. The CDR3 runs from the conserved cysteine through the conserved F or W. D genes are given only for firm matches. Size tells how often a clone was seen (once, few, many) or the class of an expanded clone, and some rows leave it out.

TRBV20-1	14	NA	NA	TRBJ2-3	CSVSEGSLTDTQYF	TGCAGTGTTTCGGAGGGATCCCTCACAGATACGCAGTATTTT
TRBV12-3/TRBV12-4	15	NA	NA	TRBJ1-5	CASSLSPGVDQPQHF	TGTGCCAGCAGTCTATCCCCAGGGGTTGATCAGCCCCAGCATTTT
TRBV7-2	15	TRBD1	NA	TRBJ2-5	CASSAPGQERGEQYF	TGTGCCAGCAGCGCCCCGGGACAGGAGCGAGGGGAGCAGTACTTC
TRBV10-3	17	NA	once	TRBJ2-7	CAISESVGQGGSYEQYF	TGTGCCATCAGTGAGTCGGTCGGGCAGGGGGGATCCTACGAGCAGTACTTC
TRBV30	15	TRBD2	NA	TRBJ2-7	CAWSNTPSGRDEQYF	TGTGCCTGGAGTAACACCCCTAGCGGGAGGGACGAGCAGTACTTC
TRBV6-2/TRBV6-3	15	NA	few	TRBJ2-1	CASSYGYEGVNEQFF	TGTGCCAGCAGTTACGGGTACGAAGGGGTCAATGAGCAGTTCTTC
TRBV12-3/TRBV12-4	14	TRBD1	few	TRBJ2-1	CASSGNTGVLEQFF	TGTGCCAGCAGTGGGAATACAGGGGTCCTTGAGCAGTTCTTC
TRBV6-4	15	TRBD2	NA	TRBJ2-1	CASSDSGYSYNEQFF	TGTGCCAGCAGTGATAGCGGGTACTCCTACAATGAGCAGTTCTTC
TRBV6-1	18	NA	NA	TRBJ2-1	CASRILQGTLNFYNEQFF	TGTGCCAGCAGGATTCTTCAGGGGACCCTGAACTTCTACAATGAGCAGTTCTTC
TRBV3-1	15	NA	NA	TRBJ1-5	CASSQDWDDNQPQHF	TGTGCCAGCAGTCAAGATTGGGACGACAATCAGCCCCAGCATTTT
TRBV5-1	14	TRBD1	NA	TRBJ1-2	CASSPSTGGNGYTF	TGCGCCAGCAGCCCATCAACAGGGGGAAATGGCTACACCTTC
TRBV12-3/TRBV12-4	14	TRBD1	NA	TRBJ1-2	CASSLVQGAQGYTF	TGTGCCAGCAGTTTGGTTCAGGGGGCACAGGGCTACACCTTC
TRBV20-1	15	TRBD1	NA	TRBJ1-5	CSARRRTGANQPQHF	TGCAGTGCTAGACGCCGGACAGGGGCGAATCAGCCCCAGCATTTT
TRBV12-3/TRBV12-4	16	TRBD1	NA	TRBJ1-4	CASSRAPGTEGEKLFF	TGTGCCAGCAGTCGAGCTCCCGGGACAGAAGGTGAAAAACTGTTTTTT
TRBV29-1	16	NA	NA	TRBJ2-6	CSATDGLHSGANVLTF	TGCAGCGCAACGGACGGACTTCACTCTGGGGCCAACGTCCTGACTTTC
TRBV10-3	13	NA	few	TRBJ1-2	CAISTASPYGYTF	TGTGCCATCAGTACAGCATCCCCCTATGGCTACACCTTC
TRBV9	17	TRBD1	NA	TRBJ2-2	CASSVVLGTGNTGELFF	TGTGCCAGCAGCGTAGTATTAGGGACAGGAAACACCGGGGAGCTGTTTTTT
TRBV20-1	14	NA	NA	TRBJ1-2	CSALGDLPNYGYTF	TGCAGTGCATTAGGGGACCTGCCTAACTATGGCTACACCTTC
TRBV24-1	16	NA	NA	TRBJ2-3	CATSDPLAQGGDTQYF	TGTGCCACCAGTGACCCCCTGGCACAGGGTGGAGATACGCAGTATTTT
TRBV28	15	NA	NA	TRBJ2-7	CASNLLRGGGYEQYF	TGTGCCAGCAACCTGCTCAGGGGAGGGGGTTACGAGCAGTACTTC
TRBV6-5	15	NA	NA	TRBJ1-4	CASSYGGLLNEKLFF	TGTGCCAGCAGTTACGGGGGACTGCTAAATGAAAAACTGTTTTTT
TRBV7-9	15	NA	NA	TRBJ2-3	CASSLGIGAVDTQYF	TGTGCCAGCAGCTTAGGAATCGGGGCTGTAGATACGCAGTATTTT
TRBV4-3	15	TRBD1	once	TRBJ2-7	CASSQKRTGPYEQYF	TGCGCCAGCAGCCAGAAAAGGACAGGGCCCTACGAGCAGTACTTC
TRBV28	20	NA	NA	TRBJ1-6	CASSSQFGTNLGLGYPPLHF	TGTGCCAGCAGTTCGCAGTTTGGGACTAATTTGGGTTTGGGATATCCACCCCTCCACTTT
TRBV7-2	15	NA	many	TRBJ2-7	CASSLGDGGLYEQYF	TGTGCCAGCAGCTTAGGTGACGGGGGTCTTTACGAGCAGTACTTC
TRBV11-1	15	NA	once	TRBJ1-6	CASSRKDSRVPPLHF	TGTGCCAGCAGCCGTAAGGACAGCCGAGTTCCACCCCTCCACTTT
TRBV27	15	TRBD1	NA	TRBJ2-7	CATSSPGQGVYEQYF	TGTGCCACCTCTAGCCCGGGACAGGGGGTCTACGAGCAGTACTTC
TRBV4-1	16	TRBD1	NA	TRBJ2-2	CASSPPGQLKTGELFF	TGCGCCAGCAGCCCCCCGGGACAGTTGAAAACCGGGGAGCTGTTTTTT
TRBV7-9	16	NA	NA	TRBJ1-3	CASSLEGRISGNTIYF	TGTGCCAGCAGCTTAGAGGGTCGAATCTCTGGAAACACCATATATTTT
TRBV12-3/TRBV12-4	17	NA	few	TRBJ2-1	CASSSLSGRSSYNEQFF	TGTGCCAGCAGTTCCCTGTCGGGGAGGAGCTCCTACAATGAGCAGTTCTTC
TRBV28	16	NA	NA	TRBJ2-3	CASSSPGTASTDTQYF	TGTGCCAGCAGTTCCCCCGGGACGGCTAGCACAGATACGCAGTATTTT
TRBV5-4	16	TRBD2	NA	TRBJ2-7	CASSSYAYAGDYEQYF	TGTGCCAGCAGCTCGTACGCCTACGCGGGGGACTACGAGCAGTACTTC
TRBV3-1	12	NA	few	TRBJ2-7	CASSQIGYEQYF	TGTGCCAGCAGCCAAATCGGCTACGAGCAGTACTTC
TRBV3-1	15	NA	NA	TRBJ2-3	CASSQDWGAGDTQYF	TGTGCCAGCAGCCAAGATTGGGGCGCCGGCGATACGCAGTATTTT
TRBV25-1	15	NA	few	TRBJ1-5	CASSEPGLGNQPQHF	TGTGCCAGCAGTGAACCGGGCTTAGGCAATCAGCCCCAGCATTTT
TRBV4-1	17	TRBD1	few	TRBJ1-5	CASSPEGTGRPYQPQHF	TGCGCCAGCAGCCCAGAAGGGACAGGGCGCCCTTATCAGCCCCAGCATTTT
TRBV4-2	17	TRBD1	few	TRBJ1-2	CASSQGTGAVANYGYTF	TGTGCCAGCAGCCAAGGGACAGGGGCCGTCGCTAACTATGGCTACACCTTC
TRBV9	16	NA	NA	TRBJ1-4	CASSVAPTATNEKLFF	TGTGCCAGCAGCGTAGCTCCGACAGCAACCAATGAAAAACTGTTTTTT
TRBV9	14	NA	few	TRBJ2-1	CASSPGATYNEQFF	TGTGCCAGCTCTCCCGGGGCAACCTACAATGAGCAGTTCTTC
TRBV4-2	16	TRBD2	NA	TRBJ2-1	CASSRPAGLGDNEQFF	TGTGCCAGCAGCCGCCCAGCCGGACTAGGGGACAATGAGCAGTTCTTC